Included here is one TCR beta chain sequence, with context. TCRdb passed the RT-PCR reads through MiXCR, listing each CDR3 protein once. The table lists about 680,000 distinct CDR3 sequences, 14% of them singletons. The germline V and J ends were trimmed by 2 bases and 4 bases, with 15 bases remaining between them. The CDR3 sequence is 16 residues long. Sequencing was performed on memory CD4+ T cells from blood. The source is a female donor in good health, serving as a healthy control. The V gene is TRBV12-3 or TRBV12-4, the J gene TRBJ2-1; D remains ambiguous. CDR3 nucleotides: TGTGCCAGCAGTTTAAGGCTAGAGGAGTTTTACAATGAGCAGTTCTTC. Its protein is CASSLRLEEFYNEQFF.